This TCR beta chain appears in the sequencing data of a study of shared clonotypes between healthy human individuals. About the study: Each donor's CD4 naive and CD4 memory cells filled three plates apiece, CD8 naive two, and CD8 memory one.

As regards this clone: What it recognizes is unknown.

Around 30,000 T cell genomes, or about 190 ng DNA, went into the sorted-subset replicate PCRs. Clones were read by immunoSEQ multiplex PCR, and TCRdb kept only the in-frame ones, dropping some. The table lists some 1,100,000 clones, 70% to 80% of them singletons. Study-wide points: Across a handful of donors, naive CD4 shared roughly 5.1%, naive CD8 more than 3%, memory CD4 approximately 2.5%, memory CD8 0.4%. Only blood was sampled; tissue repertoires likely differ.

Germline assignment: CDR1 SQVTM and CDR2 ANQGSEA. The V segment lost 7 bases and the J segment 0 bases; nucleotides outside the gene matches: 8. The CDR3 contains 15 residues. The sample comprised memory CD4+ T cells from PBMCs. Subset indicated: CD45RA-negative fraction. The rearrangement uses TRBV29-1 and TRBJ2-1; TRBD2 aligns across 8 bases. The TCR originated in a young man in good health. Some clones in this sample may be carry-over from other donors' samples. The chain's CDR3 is CSAPGGTSSYNEQFF. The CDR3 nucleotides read TGCAGCGCACCAGGCGGGACTAGCTCCTACAATGAGCAGTTCTTC.